The next 3 T cell receptor beta chains were all read from a single sample in a study of blood T cells in healthy people across ages. Primed by a sample-barcoded 5' primer and a J-beta primer mix, a second PCR proceeded for about 6 to 11 cycles. TCRdb independently ran MiXCR on the 5' RACE reads; one entry per CDR3 protein. Among 1,800,000 or so distinct CDR3 sequences listed, 39% were seen once. Sequencing was done on a sample of blood. The receptors shown here come from a human donor in good health.

This clonotype was counted between two and nine times. The chain is built from TRBV29-1 and TRBJ1-2; maybe TRBD1 (5 bases). CDR3 length: 14 amino acids. V was pared by 5 bases and J by 1 base, with 14 bases between. Germline V lookup: CDR1 SQVTM, CDR2 ANQGSEA. The CDR3 nucleotides are TGCAGCGTTCAAACCAAGACAGTTAACTATGGCTACACCTTC. Encoded protein: CSVQTKTVNYGYTF.

This clonotype was recorded only once. The chain couples TRBV5-1 to TRBJ1-4; D gene unclear. Germline CDR1 reads SGHRS; CDR2 reads YFSETQ. This CDR3 region has 14 residues. Trimming stripped 3 bases from V and 4 bases from J, with 10 bases between. Here the CDR3 DNA reads TGCGCCAGCAGCTCTGCAGGACTTAATGAAAAACTGTTTTTT. Translating gives CASSSAGLNEKLFF. The full variable domain, with the rest looked up from reference TRBV5-1 and TRBJ1-4, is KAGVTQTPRYLIKTRGQQVTLSCSPISGHRSVSWYQQTPGQGLQFLFEYFSETQRNKGNFPGRFSGRQFSNSRSEMNVSTLELGDSALYLCASSSAGLNEKLFFGSGTQLSVL.

The chain links TRBV6-6 to TRBJ2-5; D is undetermined. V was shortened by 6 bases and J by 11 bases, with 19 bases between the two germline ends. Germline V lookup: CDR1 MNHNY, CDR2 SVGAGI (reference sequence). CDR3 size: 13 residues. The CDR3 here is CASSLTFDNEQYF. CDR3 sequence (DNA): TGTGCCAGCAGCCTCACATTTGACAATGAGCAGTACTTC.